This T cell receptor beta chain was sequenced in a study of blood T cell repertoires in COVID-19. In the study overall: COVID-19 samples collected from the United States, Italy and Spain covered acute and convalescent phases. Sample material is recorded as cDNA or gDNA derived from T cells, B-cell-depleted T cells, or PBMCs.

In the original analysis: Amplification from reference gene primers served as the basis for estimated nucleated cell counts. Clones were sequenced by immunoSEQ multiplex PCR, and TCRdb holds only the in-frame ones, with some missing. V and J calls and clone size are copied from that table; D and trimming were computed from the DNA. The sample yields about 120,000 clones, around 81% seen once. Sequencing used peripheral blood. The sequence was collected from a human donor in a cohort sampled during active COVID-19.

CDR3 bases: TGTGCCTCGGGGACAGGGGGCGCGTACGAGCAGTACTTC. Protein: CASGTGGAYEQYF. V usage is TRBV25-1 and J usage is TRBJ2-7; 12 bases are a match to TRBD1. V was clipped by 11 bases and J by 4 bases; unmatched bases: 6. In germline, CDR1 is MGHDK, CDR2 SYGVNS. The CDR3 contains 13 residues.